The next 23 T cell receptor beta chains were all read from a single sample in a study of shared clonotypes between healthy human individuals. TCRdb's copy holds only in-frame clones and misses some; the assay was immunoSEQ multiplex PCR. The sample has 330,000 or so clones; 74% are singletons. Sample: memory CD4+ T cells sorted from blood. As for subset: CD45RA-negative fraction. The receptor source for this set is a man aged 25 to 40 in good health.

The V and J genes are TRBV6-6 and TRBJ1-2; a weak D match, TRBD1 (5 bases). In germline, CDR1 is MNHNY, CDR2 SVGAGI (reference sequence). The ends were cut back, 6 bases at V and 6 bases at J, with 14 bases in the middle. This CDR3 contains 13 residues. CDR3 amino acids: CASRGRVGDGYTF. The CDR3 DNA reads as TGTGCCAGCAGGGGGCGGGTCGGCGATGGCTACACCTTC.

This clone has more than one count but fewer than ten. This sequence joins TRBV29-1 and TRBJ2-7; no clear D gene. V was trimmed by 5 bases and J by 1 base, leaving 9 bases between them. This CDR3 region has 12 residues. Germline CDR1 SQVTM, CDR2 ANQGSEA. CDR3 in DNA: TGCAGCGTTCGTCCTAATTCCTACGAGCAGTACTTC. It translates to CSVRPNSYEQYF.

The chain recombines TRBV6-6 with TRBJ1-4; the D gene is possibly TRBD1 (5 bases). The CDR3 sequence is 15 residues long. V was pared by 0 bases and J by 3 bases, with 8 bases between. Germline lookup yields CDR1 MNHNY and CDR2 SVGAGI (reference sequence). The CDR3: CASSYSAGPNEKLFF. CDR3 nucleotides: TGTGCCAGCAGTTACTCGGCGGGGCCTAATGAAAAACTGTTTTTT.

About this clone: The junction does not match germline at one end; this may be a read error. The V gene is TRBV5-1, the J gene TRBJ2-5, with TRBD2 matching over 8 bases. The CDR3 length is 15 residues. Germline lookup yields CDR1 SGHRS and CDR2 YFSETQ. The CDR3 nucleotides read TGCGCCAGCAGCTTCCGGCTAGCGGGTCAAGAGGCCCAGTACTTC. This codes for CASSFRLAGQEAQYF. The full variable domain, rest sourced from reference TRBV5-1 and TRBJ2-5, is KAGVTQTPRYLIKTRGQQVTLSCSPISGHRSVSWYQQTPGQGLQFLFEYFSETQRNKGNFPGRFSGRQFSNSRSEMNVSTLELGDSALYLCASSFRLAGQEAQYFGPGTRLLVL.

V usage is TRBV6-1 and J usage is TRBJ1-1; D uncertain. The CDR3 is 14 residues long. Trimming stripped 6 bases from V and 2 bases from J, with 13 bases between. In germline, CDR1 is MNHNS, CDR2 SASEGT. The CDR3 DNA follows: TGTGCCAGCAGACCCCCTACAGATAACACTGAAGCTTTCTTT. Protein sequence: CASRPPTDNTEAFF.

The CDR3 spells CASSPYSRGGETQYF. The CDR3 nucleotides are TGCGCCAGCAGCCCCTATTCTCGGGGGGGAGAGACCCAGTACTTC. The V call is TRBV4-3, the J call TRBJ2-5, with 8 bases aligning to TRBD2. CDR3 length: 15 residues. With 4 bases clipped from V and 4 bases from J, the junction kept 8 bases outside the gene matches. The V gene's germline CDR1 is LGHNA and CDR2 YSLEER.

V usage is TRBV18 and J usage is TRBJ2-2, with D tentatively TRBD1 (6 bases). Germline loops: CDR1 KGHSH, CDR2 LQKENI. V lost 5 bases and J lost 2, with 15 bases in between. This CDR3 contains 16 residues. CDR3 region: CASSSADSQNTGELFF. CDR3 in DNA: TGTGCCAGCTCATCCGCGGACAGCCAAAACACCGGGGAGCTGTTTTTT. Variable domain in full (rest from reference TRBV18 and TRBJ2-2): NAGVMQNPRHLVRRRGQEARLRCSPMKGHSHVYWYRQLPEEGLKFMVYLQKENIIDESGMPKERFSAEFPKEGPSILRIQQVVRGDSAAYFCASSSADSQNTGELFFGEGSRLTVL.

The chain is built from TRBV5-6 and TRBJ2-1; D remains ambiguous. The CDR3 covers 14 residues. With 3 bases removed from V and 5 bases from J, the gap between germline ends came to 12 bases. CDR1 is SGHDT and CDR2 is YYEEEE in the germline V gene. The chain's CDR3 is CASSSGQPHNEQFF. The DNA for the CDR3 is TGTGCCAGCAGCTCAGGCCAGCCCCACAATGAGCAGTTCTTC.

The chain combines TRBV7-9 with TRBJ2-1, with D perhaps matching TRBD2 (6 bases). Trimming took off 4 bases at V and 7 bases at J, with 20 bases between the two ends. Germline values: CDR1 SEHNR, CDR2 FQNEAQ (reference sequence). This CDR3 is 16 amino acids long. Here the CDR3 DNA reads TGTGCCAGCAGCTATCCTTTGGGTGGCGGACTAAATGAGCAGTTCTTC. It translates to CASSYPLGGGLNEQFF.

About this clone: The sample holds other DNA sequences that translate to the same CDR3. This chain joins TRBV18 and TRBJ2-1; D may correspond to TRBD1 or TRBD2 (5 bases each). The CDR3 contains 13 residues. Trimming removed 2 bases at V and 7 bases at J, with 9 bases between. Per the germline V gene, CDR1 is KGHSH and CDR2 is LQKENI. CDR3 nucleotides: TGTGCCAGCTCACCAATGGGGGTGAATGAGCAGTTCTTC. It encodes CASSPMGVNEQFF.

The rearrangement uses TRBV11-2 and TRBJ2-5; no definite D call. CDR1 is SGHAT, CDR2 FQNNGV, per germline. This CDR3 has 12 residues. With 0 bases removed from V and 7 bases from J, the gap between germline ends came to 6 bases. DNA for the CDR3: TGTGCCAGCAGCTTAGATCTGGGGACCCAGTACTTC. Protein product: CASSLDLGTQYF.

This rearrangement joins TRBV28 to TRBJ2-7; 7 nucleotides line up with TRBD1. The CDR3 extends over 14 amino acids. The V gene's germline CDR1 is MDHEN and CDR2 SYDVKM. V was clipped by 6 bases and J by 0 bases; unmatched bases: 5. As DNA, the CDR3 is TGTGCCAGCAGACCGGGACAGATCTCCTACGAGCAGTACTTC. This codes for CASRPGQISYEQYF.

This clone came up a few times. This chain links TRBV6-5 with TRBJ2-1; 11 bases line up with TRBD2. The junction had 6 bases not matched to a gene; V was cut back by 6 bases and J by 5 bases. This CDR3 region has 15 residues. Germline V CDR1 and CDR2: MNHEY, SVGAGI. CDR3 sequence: CASSSQTSGDNEQFF. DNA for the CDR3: TGTGCCAGCAGCTCCCAGACTAGCGGGGACAATGAGCAGTTCTTC.

CDR3 nucleotides: TGTGCTAGTGGCCCATATACAGGGGGCGGTCAGCCCCAGCATTTT. Translating gives CASGPYTGGGQPQHF. This chain joins TRBV12-5 and TRBJ1-5; 9 nucleotides agree with TRBD1. In germline, CDR1 is LGHNT, CDR2 FRNRAP. Trimming cost V 6 bases and J 6 bases; bases outside gene matches: 9. There are 15 residues in the CDR3.

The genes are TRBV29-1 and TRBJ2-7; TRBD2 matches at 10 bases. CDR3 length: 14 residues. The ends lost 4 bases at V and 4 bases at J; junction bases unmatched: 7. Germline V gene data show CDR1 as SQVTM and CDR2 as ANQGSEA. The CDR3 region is CSVAGSGRKYEQYF. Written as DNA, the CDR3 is TGCAGCGTTGCCGGTAGCGGGAGGAAGTACGAGCAGTACTTC.

CDR3 amino acids: CASKTGLAGAYNEQFF. The CDR3 DNA reads as TGTGCCAGCAAAACCGGACTAGCGGGGGCCTACAATGAGCAGTTCTTC. The rearrangement joins TRBV2 to TRBJ2-1, with 13 bases lining up with TRBD2. This CDR3 contains 16 residues. Germline V gives CDR1 SNHLY, CDR2 FYNNEI. J lost 2 bases, V lost 7 bases, and 5 bases had no gene match.

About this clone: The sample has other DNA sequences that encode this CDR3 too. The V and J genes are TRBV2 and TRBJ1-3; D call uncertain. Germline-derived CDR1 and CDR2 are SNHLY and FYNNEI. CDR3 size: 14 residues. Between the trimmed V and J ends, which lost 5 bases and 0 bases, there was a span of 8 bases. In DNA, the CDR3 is TGTGCCAGCAGTCAGCCTTCCTCTGGAAACACCATATATTTT. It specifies CASSQPSSGNTIYF.

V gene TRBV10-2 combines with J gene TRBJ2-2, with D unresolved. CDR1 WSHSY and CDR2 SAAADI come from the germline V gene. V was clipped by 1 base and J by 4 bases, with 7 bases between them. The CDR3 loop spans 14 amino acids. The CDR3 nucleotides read TGCGCCAGCAGTGAGTTGGCTACCACCGGGGAGCTGTTTTTT. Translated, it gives CASSELATTGELFF.

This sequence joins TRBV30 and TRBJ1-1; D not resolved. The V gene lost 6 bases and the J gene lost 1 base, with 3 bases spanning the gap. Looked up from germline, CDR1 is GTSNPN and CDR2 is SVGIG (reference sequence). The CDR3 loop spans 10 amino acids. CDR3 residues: CACGNTEAFF. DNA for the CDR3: TGTGCCTGCGGGAACACTGAAGCTTTCTTT.

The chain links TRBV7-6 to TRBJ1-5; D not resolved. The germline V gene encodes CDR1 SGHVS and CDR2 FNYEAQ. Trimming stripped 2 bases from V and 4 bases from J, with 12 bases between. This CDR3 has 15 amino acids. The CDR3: CASSLSAGANQPQHF. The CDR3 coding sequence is TGTGCCAGCAGCTTATCGGCGGGAGCAAATCAGCCCCAGCATTTT. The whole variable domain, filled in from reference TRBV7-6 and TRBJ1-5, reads GAGVSQSPRYKVTKRGQDVALRCDPISGHVSLYWYRQALGQGPEFLTYFNYEAQQDKSGLPNDRFSAERPEGSISTLTIQRTEQRDSAMYRCASSLSAGANQPQHFGDGTRLSIL.

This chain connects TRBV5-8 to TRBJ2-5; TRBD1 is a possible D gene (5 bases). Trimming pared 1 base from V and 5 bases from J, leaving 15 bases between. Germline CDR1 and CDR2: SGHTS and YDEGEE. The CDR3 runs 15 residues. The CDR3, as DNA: TGTGCCAGCAGCTTGCTCAGGGTTGCGAAGGAGACCCAGTACTTC. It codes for CASSLLRVAKETQYF. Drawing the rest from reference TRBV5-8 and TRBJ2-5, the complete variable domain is EAGVTQSPTHLIKTRGQQATLRCSPISGHTSVYWYQQALGLGLQFLLWYDEGEERNRGNFPPRFSGRQFPNYSSELNVNALELEDSALYLCASSLLRVAKETQYFGPGTRLLVL.

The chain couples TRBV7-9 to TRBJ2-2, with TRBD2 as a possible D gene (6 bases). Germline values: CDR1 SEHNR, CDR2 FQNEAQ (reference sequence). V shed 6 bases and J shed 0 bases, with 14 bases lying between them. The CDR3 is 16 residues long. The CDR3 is CASSLTAGTNTGELFF. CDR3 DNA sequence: TGTGCCAGCAGTTTAACAGCGGGTACGAACACCGGGGAGCTGTTTTTT.

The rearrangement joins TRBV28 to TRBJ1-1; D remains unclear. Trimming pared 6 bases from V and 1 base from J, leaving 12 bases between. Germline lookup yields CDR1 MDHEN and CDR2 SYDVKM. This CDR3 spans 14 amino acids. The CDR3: CASRGLGTNTEAFF. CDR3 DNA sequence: TGTGCCAGCAGGGGCCTGGGTACGAACACTGAAGCTTTCTTT.